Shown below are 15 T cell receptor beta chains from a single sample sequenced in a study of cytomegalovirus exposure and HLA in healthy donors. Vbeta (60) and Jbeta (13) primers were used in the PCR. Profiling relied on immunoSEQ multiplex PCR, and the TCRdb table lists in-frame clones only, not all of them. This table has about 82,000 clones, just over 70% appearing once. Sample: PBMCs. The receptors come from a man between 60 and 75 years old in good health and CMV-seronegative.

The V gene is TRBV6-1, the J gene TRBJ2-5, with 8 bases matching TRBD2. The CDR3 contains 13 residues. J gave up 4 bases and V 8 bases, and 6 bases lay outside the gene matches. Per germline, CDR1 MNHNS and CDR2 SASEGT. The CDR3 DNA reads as TGTGCCAGCTCCGGCGGGGGGCTAGAGACCCAGTACTTC. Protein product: CASSGGGLETQYF.

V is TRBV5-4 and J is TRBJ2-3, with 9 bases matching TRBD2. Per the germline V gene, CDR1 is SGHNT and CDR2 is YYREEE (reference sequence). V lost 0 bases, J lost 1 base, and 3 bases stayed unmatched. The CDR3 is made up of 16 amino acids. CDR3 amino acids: CASSLGASGGTDTQYF. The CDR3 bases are TGTGCCAGCAGCTTGGGGGCTAGCGGGGGCACAGATACGCAGTATTTT.

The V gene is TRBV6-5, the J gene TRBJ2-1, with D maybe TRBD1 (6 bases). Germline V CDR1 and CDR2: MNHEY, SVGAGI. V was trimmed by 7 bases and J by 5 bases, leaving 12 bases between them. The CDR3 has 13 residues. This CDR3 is CASTRTANNEQFF. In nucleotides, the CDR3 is TGTGCCAGCACCCGGACAGCAAACAATGAGCAGTTCTTC.

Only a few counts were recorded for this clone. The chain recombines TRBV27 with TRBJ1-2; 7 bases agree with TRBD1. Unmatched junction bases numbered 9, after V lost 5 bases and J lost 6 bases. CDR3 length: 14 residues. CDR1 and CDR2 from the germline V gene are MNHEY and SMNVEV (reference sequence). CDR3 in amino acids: CASSAPGTEDGYTF. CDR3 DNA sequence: TGTGCCAGCAGTGCCCCCGGGACAGAGGATGGCTACACCTTC.

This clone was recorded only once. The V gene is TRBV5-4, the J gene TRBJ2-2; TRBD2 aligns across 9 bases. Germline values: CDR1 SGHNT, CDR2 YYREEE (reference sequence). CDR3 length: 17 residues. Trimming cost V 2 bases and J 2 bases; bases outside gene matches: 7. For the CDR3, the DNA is TGTGCCAGCAGCTTCGGAGCGGGGGGACTTAACACCGGGGAGCTGTTTTTT. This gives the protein CASSFGAGGLNTGELFF.

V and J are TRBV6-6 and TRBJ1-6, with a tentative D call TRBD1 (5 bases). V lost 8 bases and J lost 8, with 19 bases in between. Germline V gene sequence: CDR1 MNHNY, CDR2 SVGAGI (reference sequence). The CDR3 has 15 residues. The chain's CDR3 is CASRPPRGGDSPLHF. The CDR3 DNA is TGTGCCAGCCGCCCCCCCCGGGGGGGTGATTCACCCCTCCACTTT.

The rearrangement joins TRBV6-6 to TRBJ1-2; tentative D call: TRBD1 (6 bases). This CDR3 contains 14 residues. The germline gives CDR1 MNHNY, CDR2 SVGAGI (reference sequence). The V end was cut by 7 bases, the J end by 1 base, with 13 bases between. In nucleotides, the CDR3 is TGTGCCAGCAACATCTTAGGGGGTAACTATGGCTACACCTTC. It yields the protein CASNILGGNYGYTF.

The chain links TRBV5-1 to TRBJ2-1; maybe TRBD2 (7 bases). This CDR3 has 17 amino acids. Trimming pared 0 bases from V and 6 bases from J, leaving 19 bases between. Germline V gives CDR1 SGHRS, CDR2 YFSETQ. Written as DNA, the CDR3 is TGCGCCAGCAGCTTGGCTCTGGGGGGGGCAGCGGGCAATGAGCAGTTCTTC. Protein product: CASSLALGGAAGNEQFF. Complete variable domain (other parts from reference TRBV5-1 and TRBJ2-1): KAGVTQTPRYLIKTRGQQVTLSCSPISGHRSVSWYQQTPGQGLQFLFEYFSETQRNKGNFPGRFSGRQFSNSRSEMNVSTLELGDSALYLCASSLALGGAAGNEQFFGPGTRLTVL.

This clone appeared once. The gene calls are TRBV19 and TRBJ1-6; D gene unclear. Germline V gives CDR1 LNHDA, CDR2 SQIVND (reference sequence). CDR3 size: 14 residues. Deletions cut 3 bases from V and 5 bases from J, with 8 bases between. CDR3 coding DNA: TGTGCCAGTAGTATGGGCTCGAATAATTCACCCCTCCACTTT. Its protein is CASSMGSNNSPLHF.

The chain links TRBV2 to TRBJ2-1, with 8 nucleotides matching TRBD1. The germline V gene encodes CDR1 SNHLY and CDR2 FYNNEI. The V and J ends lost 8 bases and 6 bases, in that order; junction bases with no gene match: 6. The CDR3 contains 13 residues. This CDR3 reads CASHRDRTNEQFF. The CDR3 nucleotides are TGTGCCAGCCACCGGGACAGGACCAATGAGCAGTTCTTC.

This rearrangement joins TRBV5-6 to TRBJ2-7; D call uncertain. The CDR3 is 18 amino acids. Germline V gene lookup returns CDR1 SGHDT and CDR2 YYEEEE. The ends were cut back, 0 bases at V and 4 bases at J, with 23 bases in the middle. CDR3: CASSLVSPSPHLRYEQYF. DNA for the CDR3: TGTGCCAGCAGCTTGGTAAGTCCTTCCCCGCACCTGAGATACGAGCAGTACTTC.

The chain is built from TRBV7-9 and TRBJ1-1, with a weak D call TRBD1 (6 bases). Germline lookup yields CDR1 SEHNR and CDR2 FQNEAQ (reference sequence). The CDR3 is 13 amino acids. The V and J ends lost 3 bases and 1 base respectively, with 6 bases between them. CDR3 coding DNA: TGTGCCAGCAGCTTGGGGGCGAACACTGAAGCTTTCTTT. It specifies CASSLGANTEAFF.

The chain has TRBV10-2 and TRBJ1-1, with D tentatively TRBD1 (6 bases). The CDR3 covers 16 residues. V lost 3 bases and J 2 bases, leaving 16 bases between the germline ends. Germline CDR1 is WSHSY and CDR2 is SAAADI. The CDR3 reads CASSDRVGGGNTEAFF. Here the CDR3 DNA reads TGCGCCAGCAGTGACAGGGTTGGTGGGGGCAACACTGAAGCTTTCTTT.

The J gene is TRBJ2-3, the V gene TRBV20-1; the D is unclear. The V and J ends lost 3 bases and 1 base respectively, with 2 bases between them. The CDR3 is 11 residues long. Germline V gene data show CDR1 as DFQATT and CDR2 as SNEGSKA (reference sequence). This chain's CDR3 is CSASGTDTQYF. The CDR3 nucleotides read TGCAGTGCTAGCGGCACAGATACGCAGTATTTT.

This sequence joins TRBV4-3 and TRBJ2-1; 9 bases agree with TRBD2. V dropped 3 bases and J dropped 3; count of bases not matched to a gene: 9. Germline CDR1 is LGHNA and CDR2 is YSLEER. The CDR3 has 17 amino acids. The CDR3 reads CASSHPPRLAVYNEQFF. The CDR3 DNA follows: TGCGCCAGCAGCCACCCGCCTAGACTAGCGGTCTACAATGAGCAGTTCTTC.